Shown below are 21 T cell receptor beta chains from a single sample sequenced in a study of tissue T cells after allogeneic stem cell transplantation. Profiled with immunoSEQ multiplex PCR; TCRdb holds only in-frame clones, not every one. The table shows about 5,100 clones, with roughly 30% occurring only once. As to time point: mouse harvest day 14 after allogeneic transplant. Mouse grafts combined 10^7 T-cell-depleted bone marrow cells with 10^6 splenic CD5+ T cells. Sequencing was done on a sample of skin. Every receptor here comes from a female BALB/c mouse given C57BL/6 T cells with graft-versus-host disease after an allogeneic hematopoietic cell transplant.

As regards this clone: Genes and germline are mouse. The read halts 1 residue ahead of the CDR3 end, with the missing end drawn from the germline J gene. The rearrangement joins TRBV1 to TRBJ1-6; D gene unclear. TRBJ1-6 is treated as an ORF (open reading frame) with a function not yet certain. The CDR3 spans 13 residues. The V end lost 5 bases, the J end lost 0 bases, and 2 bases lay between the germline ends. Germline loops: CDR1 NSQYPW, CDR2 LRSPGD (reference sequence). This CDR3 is CTCSPSYNSPLYF. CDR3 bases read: TGCACCTGCAGTCCTTCCTATAATTCGCCCCTCTAC.

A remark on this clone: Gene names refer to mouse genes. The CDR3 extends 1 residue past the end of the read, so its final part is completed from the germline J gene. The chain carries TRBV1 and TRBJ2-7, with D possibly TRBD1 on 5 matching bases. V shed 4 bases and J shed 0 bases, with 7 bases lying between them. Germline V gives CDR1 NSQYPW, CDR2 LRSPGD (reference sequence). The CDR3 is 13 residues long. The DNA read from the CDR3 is TGCACCTGCAGTGACAGGAGCTCCTATGAACAGTAC. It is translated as CTCSDRSSYEQY. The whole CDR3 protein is CTCSDRSSYEQYF.

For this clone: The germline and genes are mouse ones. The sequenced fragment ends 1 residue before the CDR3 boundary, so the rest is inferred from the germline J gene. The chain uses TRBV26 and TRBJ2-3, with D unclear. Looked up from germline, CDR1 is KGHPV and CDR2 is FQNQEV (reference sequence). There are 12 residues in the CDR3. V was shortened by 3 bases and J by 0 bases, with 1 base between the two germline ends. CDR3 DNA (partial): TGTGCCAGCAGTCTCAGTGCAGAAACGCTGTAT. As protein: CASSLSAETLY. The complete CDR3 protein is CASSLSAETLYF.

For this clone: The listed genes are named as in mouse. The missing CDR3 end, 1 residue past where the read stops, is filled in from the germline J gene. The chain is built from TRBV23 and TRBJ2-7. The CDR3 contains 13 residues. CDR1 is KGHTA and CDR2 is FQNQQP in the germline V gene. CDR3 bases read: TGCTCCAGCAGTCAAACCGGGCTCTATGAACAGTAC. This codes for CSSSQTGLYEQY. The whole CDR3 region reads CSSSQTGLYEQYF.

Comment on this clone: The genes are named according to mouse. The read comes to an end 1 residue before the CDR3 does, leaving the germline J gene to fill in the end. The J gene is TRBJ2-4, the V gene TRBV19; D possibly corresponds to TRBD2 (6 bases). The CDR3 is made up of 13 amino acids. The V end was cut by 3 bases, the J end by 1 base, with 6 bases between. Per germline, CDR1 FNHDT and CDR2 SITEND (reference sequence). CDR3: CASSTGGQNTLYF. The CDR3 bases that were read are TGTGCCAGCAGTACTGGGGGTCAAAACACCTTGTAC.

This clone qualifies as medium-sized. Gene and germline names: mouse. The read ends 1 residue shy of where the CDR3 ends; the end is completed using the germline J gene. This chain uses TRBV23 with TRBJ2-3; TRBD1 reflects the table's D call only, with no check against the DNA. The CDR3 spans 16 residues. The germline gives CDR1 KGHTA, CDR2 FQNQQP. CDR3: CSSSQSDRGSAETLYF. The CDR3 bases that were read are TGCTCCAGCAGTCAATCGGACAGGGGTAGTGCAGAAACGCTGTAT.

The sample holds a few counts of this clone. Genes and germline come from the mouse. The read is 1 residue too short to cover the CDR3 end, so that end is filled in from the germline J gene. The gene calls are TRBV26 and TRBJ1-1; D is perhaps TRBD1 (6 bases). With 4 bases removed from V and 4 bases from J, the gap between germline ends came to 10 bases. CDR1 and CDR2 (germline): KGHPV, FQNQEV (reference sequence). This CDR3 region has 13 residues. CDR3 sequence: CASSPQGSTEVFF. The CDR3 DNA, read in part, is TGTGCCAGCAGTCCACAGGGCAGCACAGAAGTCTTC.

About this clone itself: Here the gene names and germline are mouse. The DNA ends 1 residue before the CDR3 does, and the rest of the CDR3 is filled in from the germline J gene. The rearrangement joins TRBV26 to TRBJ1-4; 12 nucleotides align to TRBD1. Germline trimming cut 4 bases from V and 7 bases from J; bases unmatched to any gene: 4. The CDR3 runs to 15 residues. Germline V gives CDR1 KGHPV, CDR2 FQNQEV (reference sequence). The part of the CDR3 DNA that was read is TGTGCCAGCAGTCCGGGACAGGGGGCCGGCGAAAGATTATTT. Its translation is CASSPGQGAGERLF. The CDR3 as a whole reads CASSPGQGAGERLFF.

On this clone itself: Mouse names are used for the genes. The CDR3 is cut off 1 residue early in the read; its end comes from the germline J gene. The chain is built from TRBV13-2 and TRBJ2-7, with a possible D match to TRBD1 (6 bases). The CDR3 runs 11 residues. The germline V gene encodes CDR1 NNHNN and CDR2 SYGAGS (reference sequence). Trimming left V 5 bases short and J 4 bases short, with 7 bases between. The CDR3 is CASGQGYEQYF. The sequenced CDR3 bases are TGTGCCAGCGGCCAGGGGTATGAACAGTAC.

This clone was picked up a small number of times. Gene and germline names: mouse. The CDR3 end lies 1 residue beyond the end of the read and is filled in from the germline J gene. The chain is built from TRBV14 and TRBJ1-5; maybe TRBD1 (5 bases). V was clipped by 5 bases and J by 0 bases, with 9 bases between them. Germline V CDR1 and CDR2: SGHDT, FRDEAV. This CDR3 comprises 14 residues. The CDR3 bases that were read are TGTGCCAGCAGCAGGACAAATAACAACCAGGCTCCGCTT. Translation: CASSRTNNNQAPL. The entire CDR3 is CASSRTNNNQAPLF.

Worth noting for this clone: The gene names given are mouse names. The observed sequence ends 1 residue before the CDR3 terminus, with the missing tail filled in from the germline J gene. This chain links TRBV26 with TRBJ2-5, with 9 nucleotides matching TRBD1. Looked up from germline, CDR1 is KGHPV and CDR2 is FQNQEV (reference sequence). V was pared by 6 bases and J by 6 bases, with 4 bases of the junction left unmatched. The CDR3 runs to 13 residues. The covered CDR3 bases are TGTGCCAGCAGCTACAGGGGGCTGGACACCCAGTAC. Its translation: CASSYRGLDTQY. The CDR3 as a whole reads CASSYRGLDTQYF.

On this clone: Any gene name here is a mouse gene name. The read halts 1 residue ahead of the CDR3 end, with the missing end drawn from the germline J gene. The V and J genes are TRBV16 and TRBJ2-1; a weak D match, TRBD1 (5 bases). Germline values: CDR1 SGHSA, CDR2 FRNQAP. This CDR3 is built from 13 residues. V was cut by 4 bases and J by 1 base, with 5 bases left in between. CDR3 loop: CASSSGNYAEQFF. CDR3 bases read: TGTGCAAGCAGCTCAGGGAACTATGCTGAGCAGTTC.

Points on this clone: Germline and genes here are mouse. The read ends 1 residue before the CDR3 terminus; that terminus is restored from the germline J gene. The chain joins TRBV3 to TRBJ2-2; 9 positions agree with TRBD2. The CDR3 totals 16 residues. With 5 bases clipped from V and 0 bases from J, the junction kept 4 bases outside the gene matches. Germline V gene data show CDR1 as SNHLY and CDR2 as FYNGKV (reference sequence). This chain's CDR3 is CASSQTGGPNTGQLYF. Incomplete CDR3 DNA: TGTGCCAGCAGCCAGACTGGGGGCCCAAACACCGGGCAGCTCTAC.

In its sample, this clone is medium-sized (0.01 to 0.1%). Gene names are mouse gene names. The sequenced part of the CDR3 DNA is TGTGCCAGCGCCTGGGACAGTTCTGGAAATACGCTCTAT. Translation gives CASAWDSSGNTLY. The whole CDR3 region reads CASAWDSSGNTLYF. The chain is built from TRBV13-2 and TRBJ1-3; 7 bases match TRBD1. With the read ending 1 residue before the CDR3 end, the germline J gene is used to fill in that end. This CDR3 contains 14 residues. CDR1 and CDR2 from the germline V gene are NNHNN and SYGAGS (reference sequence). The V gene end was trimmed by 6 bases and the J gene end by 0 bases; junction bases not matched to a gene: 3.

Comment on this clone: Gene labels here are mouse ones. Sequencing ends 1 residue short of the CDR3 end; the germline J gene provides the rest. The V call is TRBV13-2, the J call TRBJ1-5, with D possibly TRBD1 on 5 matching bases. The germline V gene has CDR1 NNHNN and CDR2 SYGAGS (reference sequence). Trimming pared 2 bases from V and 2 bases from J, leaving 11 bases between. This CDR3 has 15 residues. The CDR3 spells CASGEEGRDNQAPLF. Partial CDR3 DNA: TGTGCCAGCGGTGAGGAGGGGCGGGACAACCAGGCTCCGCTT.

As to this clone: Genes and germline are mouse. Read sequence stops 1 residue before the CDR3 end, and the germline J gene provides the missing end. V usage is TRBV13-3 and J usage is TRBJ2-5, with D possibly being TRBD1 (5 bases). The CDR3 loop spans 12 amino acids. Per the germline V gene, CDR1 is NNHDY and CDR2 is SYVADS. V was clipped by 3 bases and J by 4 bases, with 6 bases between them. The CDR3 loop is CASSGTKDTQYF. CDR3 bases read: TGTGCCAGCAGTGGGACAAAAGACACCCAGTAC.

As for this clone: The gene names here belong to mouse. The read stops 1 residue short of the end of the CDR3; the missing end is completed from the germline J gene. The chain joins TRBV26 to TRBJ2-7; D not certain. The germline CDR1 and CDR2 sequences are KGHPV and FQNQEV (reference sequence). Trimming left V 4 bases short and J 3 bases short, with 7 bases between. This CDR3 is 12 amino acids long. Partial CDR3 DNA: TGTGCCAGCAGTCAAGACAACTATGAACAGTAC. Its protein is CASSQDNYEQY. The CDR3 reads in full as CASSQDNYEQYF.

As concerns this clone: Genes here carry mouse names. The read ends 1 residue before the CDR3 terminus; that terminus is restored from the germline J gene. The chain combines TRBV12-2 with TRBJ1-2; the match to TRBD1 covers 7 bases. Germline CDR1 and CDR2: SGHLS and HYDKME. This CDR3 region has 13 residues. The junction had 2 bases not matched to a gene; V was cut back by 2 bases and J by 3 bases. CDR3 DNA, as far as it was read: TGTGCCAGCTCTCAACAGGGGTACTCCGACTACACC. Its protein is CASSQQGYSDYT. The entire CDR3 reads CASSQQGYSDYTF. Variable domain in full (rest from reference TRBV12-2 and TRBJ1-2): NSGVVQSPRYIIKGKGERSILKCIPISGHLSVAWYQQTQGQELKFFIQHYDKMERDKGNLPSRFSVQQFDDYHSEMNMSALELEDSAVYFCASSQQGYSDYTFGSGTRLLVI.

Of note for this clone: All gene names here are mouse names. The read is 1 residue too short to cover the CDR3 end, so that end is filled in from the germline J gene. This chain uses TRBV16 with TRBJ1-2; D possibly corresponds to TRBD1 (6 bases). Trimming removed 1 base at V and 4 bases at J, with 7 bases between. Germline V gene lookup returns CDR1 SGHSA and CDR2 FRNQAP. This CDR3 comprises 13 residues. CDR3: CASSLVGGSDYTF. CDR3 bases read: TGTGCAAGCAGCTTAGTAGGGGGCTCCGACTACACC.

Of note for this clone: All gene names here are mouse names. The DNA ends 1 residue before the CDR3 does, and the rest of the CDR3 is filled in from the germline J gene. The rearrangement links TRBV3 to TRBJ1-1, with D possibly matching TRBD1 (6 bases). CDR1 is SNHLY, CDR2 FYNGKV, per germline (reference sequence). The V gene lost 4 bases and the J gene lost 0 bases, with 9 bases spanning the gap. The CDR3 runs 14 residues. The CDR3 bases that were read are TGTGCCAGCAGCTCAAGGGGGGCAAACACAGAAGTCTTC. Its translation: CASSSRGANTEVF. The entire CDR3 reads CASSSRGANTEVFF.

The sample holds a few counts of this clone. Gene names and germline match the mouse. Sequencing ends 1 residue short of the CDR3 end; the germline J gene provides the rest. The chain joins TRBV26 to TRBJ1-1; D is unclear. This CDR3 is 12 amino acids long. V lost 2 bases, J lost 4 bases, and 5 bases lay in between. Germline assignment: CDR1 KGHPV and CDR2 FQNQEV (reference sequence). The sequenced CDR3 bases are TGTGCCAGCAGTCTGCAGAGCACAGAAGTCTTC. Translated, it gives CASSLQSTEVF. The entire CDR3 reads CASSLQSTEVFF. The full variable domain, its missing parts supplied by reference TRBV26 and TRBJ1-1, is NSKVIQTPRYLVKGQGQKAKMRCIPEKGHPVVFWYQQNKNNEFKFLINFQNQEVLQQIDMTEKRFSAECPSNSPCSLEIQSSEAGDSALYLCASSLQSTEVFFGKGTRLTVV.